Given below is one TCR beta chain in context. Its cognate antigen is unknown. These data originate in a study of cytotoxic CD8 clonotypes in ibrutinib-treated CLL. The method was immunoSEQ multiplex PCR; TCRdb's version includes in-frame clones alone and lacks a portion of them. The sample lists about 300,000 clones, less than 85% occurring once. The ends were cut back, 1 base at V and 5 bases at J, with 15 bases in the middle. This CDR3 is built from 15 residues. Per the germline V gene, CDR1 is SGHVS and CDR2 is FNYEAQ. Study-wide results and limits: Clonality showed a rise at ibrutinib response that reversed toward baseline at progression.

The starting material was PBMCs, obtained at disease progression, from a patient treated with ibrutinib. The sequence was collected from a human donor with chronic lymphocytic leukemia. The chain is built from TRBV7-6 and TRBJ2-7; D perhaps matches TRBD2 (7 bases). This CDR3 reads CASSLGAGGRDEQYF. In DNA, the CDR3 is TGTGCCAGCAGCTTAGGTGCCGGGGGGCGCGACGAGCAGTACTTC.